Here is one T cell receptor (beta chain) with its context. The antigen is undetermined. Here immunoSEQ multiplex PCR was the method, and the copy in TCRdb shows in-frame clones only, minus some. The sample lists roughly 70,000 clones; approximately 85% were seen once. This CDR3 is built from 15 residues. Between the trimmed V and J ends, which lost 1 base and 0 bases, there was a span of 7 bases. In germline, CDR1 is SGHTA, CDR2 FQGNSA. The data belong to a study of OX40 agonist ivuxolimab in advanced cancers. About the research overall: Patients treated during dose escalation were battling hepatocellular carcinoma, melanoma, renal cell or head and neck cancer. Among those enrolled, mean age was roughly 62 years (range roughly 20 to 79) and 70% to 85% were male.

Study-wide results and limits: On average, CD8+ T cells showed a greater number of expanded clones than CD4+. Doses of 0.1 to 3.0 mg/kg were accompanied by clonal expansion of CD4+ and CD8+ blood T cells by week 6.

The sequencing used CD4+ or CD8+ T cells sorted from blood, collected in a trial of the OX40 agonist ivuxolimab. The chain couples TRBV7-2 to TRBJ2-1; no clear D. The origin of this receptor is an adult with an advanced solid tumor such as melanoma, head and neck, liver or kidney cancer. The CDR3 protein is CASSLGFSSYNEQFF. The CDR3 region has the DNA TGTGCCAGCAGCTTAGGCTTTAGCTCCTACAATGAGCAGTTCTTC.